The 24 T cell receptor beta chains below all came from one sample that was sequenced in a study of T-cell reconstitution after alpha-beta-depleted transplantation in children. This sample's TCRbeta library carried unique molecular identifier barcodes. One entry per CDR3 protein, called by TCRdb with MiXCR from the PCR reads. Here the sample spans roughly 350,000 distinct CDR3 sequences, approximately 10% being singletons. Specimen: PBMCs from the stem cell graft donor, collected from the stem cell graft. These receptors were collected from a human donor who donated a stem cell graft to a child with acute lymphoblastic leukemia.

In its sample, this clonotype was seen a few times. The gene calls are TRBV4-1 and TRBJ2-1; a possible D gene is TRBD2 (5 bases). V was trimmed by 3 bases and J by 9 bases, leaving 15 bases between them. Germline V gene data show CDR1 as MGHRA and CDR2 as YSYEKL. CDR3 length: 14 amino acids. CDR3 nucleotide sequence: TGCGCCAGCAGCCAGAGTAGCCGGGGAAGTGAGCAGTTCTTC. It is translated as CASSQSSRGSEQFF.

This clonotype occurred a few times. This sequence joins TRBV6-5 and TRBJ2-4; the match to TRBD1 covers 9 bases. The CDR3 length is 18 residues. Germline V lookup: CDR1 MNHEY, CDR2 SVGAGI. V lost 4 bases, J lost 2 bases, and 12 bases stayed unmatched. This chain's CDR3 is CASSSTGGRSLPKNIQYF. CDR3 coding DNA: TGTGCCAGCAGTTCGACAGGGGGGAGATCCCTACCCAAAAACATTCAGTACTTC.

Many counts were recorded for this clonotype. CDR3 nucleotide sequence: TGCGCCAGCAGCCCGGACCGGACAGGGGGCGCAGAGATGTTTTTT. Translating it yields CASSPDRTGGAEMFF. This chain uses TRBV5-1 with TRBJ1-4, with TRBD1 matching 11 bases. The germline V gene has CDR1 SGHRS and CDR2 YFSETQ. Germline trimming cut 4 bases from V and 15 bases from J; bases unmatched to any gene: 14. This CDR3 spans 15 amino acids.

Ten or more counts support this clonotype. The rearrangement uses TRBV7-2 and TRBJ2-5, with a tentative D call TRBD1 (8 bases). Germline V CDR1 and CDR2: SGHTA, FQGNSA. The CDR3 totals 13 residues. Trimming shortened V by 5 bases and J by 5 bases, and 12 bases separated the two germline ends. The CDR3 bases are TGTGCCAGCAGCCCACAGGGGGGGGAGACCCAGTACTTC. Amino acid sequence: CASSPQGGETQYF.

This clonotype was seen only a few times. V and J are TRBV28 and TRBJ2-3; D ambiguous. CDR1 MDHEN and CDR2 SYDVKM come from the germline V gene. This CDR3 contains 13 residues. Trimming removed 8 bases at V and 0 bases at J, with 9 bases between. Here the CDR3 DNA reads TGTGCCAGCGAGACTGGGAGCACAGATACGCAGTATTTT. Protein product: CASETGSTDTQYF.

The chain carries TRBV7-8 and TRBJ2-3; 11 bases match TRBD2. The length of the CDR3 is 15 residues. The germline V gene encodes CDR1 SGHVS and CDR2 FQNEAQ. V shed 5 bases and J 2 bases; nucleotides not matched to a gene: 3. The chain's CDR3 is CASSTGLAATDTQYF. Here the CDR3 DNA reads TGTGCCAGCAGCACGGGACTAGCGGCCACAGATACGCAGTATTTT.

The chain employs TRBV12-3 or TRBV12-4 and TRBJ2-4; possible D gene TRBD2, 6 bases. This CDR3 is built from 14 residues. The ends were cut back, 6 bases at V and 9 bases at J, with 18 bases in the middle. The CDR3 DNA sequence: TGTGCCAGCAGCCTGGGTCTACCCGGGGGCATTCAGTACTTC. It codes for CASSLGLPGGIQYF.

This clonotype was counted a few times. The chain joins TRBV7-2 to TRBJ2-3, with 8 bases fitting TRBD2. After removal of 4 bases from V and 0 bases from J, the junction contained 3 bases not matched to a gene. The CDR3 runs to 15 residues. Germline assignment: CDR1 SGHTA and CDR2 FQGNSA. The CDR3, as DNA: TGTGCCAGCAGCTGGGCTAGCGGGAGCACAGATACGCAGTATTTT. This sequence encodes CASSWASGSTDTQYF.

This clonotype occurred a few times. The chain carries TRBV5-1 and TRBJ2-6, with a weak D call TRBD1 (6 bases). Per the germline V gene, CDR1 is SGHRS and CDR2 is YFSETQ. V was trimmed by 0 bases and J by 0 bases, leaving 13 bases between them. The CDR3 extends over 18 amino acids. DNA of the CDR3: TGCGCCAGCAGCTTGGGTGGGGGCCCGAGCTCTGGGGCCAACGTCCTGACTTTC. Translating gives CASSLGGGPSSGANVLTF.

This clonotype was seen more than once but under ten times. The gene calls are TRBV5-1 and TRBJ1-2; 7 nucleotides agree with TRBD1. J lost 2 bases, V lost 3 bases, and 7 bases had no gene match. There are 15 residues in the CDR3. Germline CDR1 is SGHRS and CDR2 is YFSETQ. CDR3 DNA sequence: TGCGCCAGCAGCTCCCGACAGGGCGCGAACTATGGCTACACCTTC. Translating gives CASSSRQGANYGYTF.

This clonotype came up a few times. V gene TRBV4-2 combines with J gene TRBJ2-3; D is undetermined. Germline V gene sequence: CDR1 LGHNA, CDR2 YNFKEQ. The CDR3 runs to 13 residues. Trimming stripped 0 bases from V and 5 bases from J, with 6 bases between. CDR3 protein: CASSQEGGDTQYF. The CDR3 region has the DNA TGTGCCAGCAGCCAAGAGGGCGGAGATACGCAGTATTTT.

This clonotype showed up just a few times. The V and J genes are TRBV7-2 and TRBJ2-2, with no clear D. The CDR3 is 15 amino acids. Germline V gene sequence: CDR1 SGHTA, CDR2 FQGNSA. V was pared by 3 bases and J by 0 bases, with 8 bases between. In DNA, the CDR3 is TGTGCCAGCAGCTTTGCGGAGACGAACACCGGGGAGCTGTTTTTT. Translation: CASSFAETNTGELFF.

A few counts support this clonotype. The chain combines TRBV28 with TRBJ2-1, with 11 bases aligning to TRBD2. CDR3 length: 15 amino acids. V shed 8 bases, J shed 7 bases, and the junction held 10 bases outside the gene matches. CDR1 and CDR2 from the germline V gene are MDHEN and SYDVKM. The CDR3 loop is CASRVSGRARNEQFF. CDR3 DNA: TGTGCCAGCCGTGTTAGCGGGAGGGCCCGTAATGAGCAGTTCTTC.

This clonotype was observed a few times. The J gene is TRBJ2-2, the V gene TRBV3-1; D ambiguous. Germline V gives CDR1 LGHDT, CDR2 YNNKEL (reference sequence). CDR3 length: 17 amino acids. The V end was cut by 2 bases, the J end by 2 bases, with 15 bases between. CDR3 region: CASSQLEMGPNTGELFF. CDR3 in DNA: TGTGCCAGCAGCCAACTGGAGATGGGTCCAAACACCGGGGAGCTGTTTTTT.

A few counts support this clonotype. The rearrangement uses TRBV5-6 and TRBJ1-2; 7 nucleotides line up with TRBD1. Looked up from germline, CDR1 is SGHDT and CDR2 is YYEEEE. The CDR3 consists of 16 residues. V trimming: 0 bases; J trimming: 2 bases; junction bases outside the gene matches: 7. CDR3 sequence: CASSLAGTALNYGYTF. The CDR3 bases are TGTGCCAGCAGCTTGGCCGGGACAGCTCTCAACTATGGCTACACCTTC. The full variable domain, in which reference TRBV5-6 and TRBJ1-2 provide the parts outside the CDR3, is DAGVTQSPTHLIKTRGQQVTLRCSPKSGHDTVSWYQQALGQGPQFIFQYYEEEERQRGNFPDRFSGHQFPNYSSELNVNALLLGDSALYLCASSLAGTALNYGYTFGSGTRLTVV.

This rearrangement joins TRBV7-9 to TRBJ1-1, with D perhaps matching TRBD1 (6 bases). Germline CDR1 SEHNR, CDR2 FQNEAQ (reference sequence). CDR3 length: 13 residues. The V and J ends lost 6 bases and 4 bases respectively, with 12 bases between them. CDR3 coding DNA: TGTGCCAGCAGTCCGGACAGTTCCACTGAAGCTTTCTTT. It translates to CASSPDSSTEAFF.

The chain employs TRBV3-1 and TRBJ2-1; 16 bases line up with TRBD2. Germline loops: CDR1 LGHDT, CDR2 YNNKEL (reference sequence). V dropped 6 bases and J dropped 9; count of bases not matched to a gene: 14. The CDR3 totals 18 residues. The CDR3 sequence is CASRRGTSGRAGAGEQFF. The DNA of the CDR3 is TGTGCCAGCAGGAGGGGGACTAGCGGGAGGGCCGGCGCAGGTGAGCAGTTCTTC.

The rearrangement links TRBV4-1 to TRBJ2-7; D is unclear. Deletions cut 4 bases from V and 3 bases from J, with 13 bases between. There are 14 residues in the CDR3. Germline CDR1 and CDR2: MGHRA and YSYEKL. The CDR3 DNA reads as TGCGCCAGCAGCCTTCTAATTTTCAGCTACGAGCAGTACTTC. Its protein product is CASSLLIFSYEQYF.

This chain links TRBV7-2 with TRBJ1-2; D is unclear. The germline CDR1 and CDR2 sequences are SGHTA and FQGNSA. The CDR3 length is 13 residues. Trimming removed 5 bases at V and 5 bases at J, with 12 bases between. The CDR3 DNA follows: TGTGCCAGCAGCCAGGACGGCCCTTATGGCTACACCTTC. Residues: CASSQDGPYGYTF.

The table lists this clonotype with many counts. V gene TRBV11-3 combines with J gene TRBJ2-1; a weak D match, TRBD2 (6 bases). Trimming left V 0 bases short and J 5 bases short, with 14 bases between. Germline V gene data show CDR1 as SGHNT and CDR2 as YENEEA. The CDR3 is 16 residues long. The DNA of the CDR3 is TGTGCCAGCAGCTTAGATTCAAGGAGGGCCAACAATGAGCAGTTCTTC. Translated, it gives CASSLDSRRANNEQFF.

CDR3 DNA sequence: TGTGCCAGCAGTTTAGCCCCGTCCTCGGAGACCCAGTACTTC. Translation gives CASSLAPSSETQYF. The chain combines TRBV12-3 or TRBV12-4 with TRBJ2-5; D gene ambiguous. This CDR3 is built from 14 residues. Trimming stripped 0 bases from V and 5 bases from J, with 10 bases between.

This clonotype has at least ten counts. The gene calls are TRBV7-2 and TRBJ2-1; the match to TRBD2 covers 14 bases. V lost 1 base and J lost 7; bases outside the gene matches: 3. CDR1 and CDR2 (germline): SGHTA, FQGNSA. CDR3 size: 16 residues. Here the CDR3 reads CASSLVGTSGSNEQFF. CDR3 DNA sequence: TGTGCCAGCAGCTTAGTTGGGACTAGCGGGAGTAATGAGCAGTTCTTC.

This clonotype was picked up a small number of times. The V call is TRBV20-1, the J call TRBJ1-5; D uncertain. In germline, CDR1 is DFQATT, CDR2 SNEGSKA (reference sequence). CDR3 length: 13 residues. Deletions cut 6 bases from V and 2 bases from J, with 11 bases between. The CDR3 protein is CSARGVGNQPQHF. In DNA form, the CDR3 reads TGCAGTGCCCGCGGCGTGGGCAATCAGCCCCAGCATTTT.

This clonotype was found a few times. This rearrangement joins TRBV24-1 to TRBJ2-1; 10 positions agree with TRBD2. The V segment lost 0 bases and the J segment 0 bases; nucleotides outside the gene matches: 4. Germline V CDR1 and CDR2: KGHDR, SFDVKD. The CDR3 contains 18 residues. The CDR3 is CATSDLVTSGTSYNEQFF. DNA for the CDR3: TGTGCCACCAGTGATTTGGTTACTAGCGGGACCTCCTACAATGAGCAGTTCTTC.